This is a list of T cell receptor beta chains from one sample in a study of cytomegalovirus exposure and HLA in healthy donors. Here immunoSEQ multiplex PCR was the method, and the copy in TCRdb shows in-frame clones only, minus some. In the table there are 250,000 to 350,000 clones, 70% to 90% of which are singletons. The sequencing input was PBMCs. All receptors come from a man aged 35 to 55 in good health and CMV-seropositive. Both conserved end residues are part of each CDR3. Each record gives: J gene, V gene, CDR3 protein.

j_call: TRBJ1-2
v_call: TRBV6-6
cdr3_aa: CASNLSFLQKNYGYTF

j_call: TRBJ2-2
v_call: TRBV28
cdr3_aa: CASRYHGGMGTGELFF

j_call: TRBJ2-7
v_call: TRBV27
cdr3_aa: CASSHGQGHEQYF

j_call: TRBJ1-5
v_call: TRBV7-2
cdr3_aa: CASSLTHYNQPQHF

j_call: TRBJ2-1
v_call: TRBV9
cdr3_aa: CASSVVGGGNNEQFF

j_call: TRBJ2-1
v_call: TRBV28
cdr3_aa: CATLTSGNEQFF

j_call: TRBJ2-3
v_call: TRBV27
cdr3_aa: CASSSSADTQYF

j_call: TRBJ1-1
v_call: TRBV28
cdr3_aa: CASTTELVTEAFF

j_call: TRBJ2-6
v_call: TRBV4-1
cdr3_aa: CASSQIFPGQGKSGANVLTF

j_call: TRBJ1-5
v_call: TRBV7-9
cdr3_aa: CSSSLGGGPQHF

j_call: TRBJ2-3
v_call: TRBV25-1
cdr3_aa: CASSELDRGLADTQYF

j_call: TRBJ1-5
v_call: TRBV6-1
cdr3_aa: CASSEVVGPQHF

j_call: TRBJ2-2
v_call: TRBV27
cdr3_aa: CASSLAGLVTGELFF

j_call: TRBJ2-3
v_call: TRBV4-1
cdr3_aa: CASSQAILAGRFTDTQYF

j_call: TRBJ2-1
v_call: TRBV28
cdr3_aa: CASSPPRASGPYNEQFF

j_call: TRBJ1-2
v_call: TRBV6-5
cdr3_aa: CASSAGANYGYTF

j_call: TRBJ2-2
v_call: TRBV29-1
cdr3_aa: CSGDRVGTGELFF

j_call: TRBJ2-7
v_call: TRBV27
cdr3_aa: CASSLTRGHYEQYF

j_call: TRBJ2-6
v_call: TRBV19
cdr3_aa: CASGTRQVLSGANVLTF

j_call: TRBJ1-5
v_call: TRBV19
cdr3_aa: CASSGQTNQPQHF

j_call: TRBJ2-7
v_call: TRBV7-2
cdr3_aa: CASSPNSYEQYF